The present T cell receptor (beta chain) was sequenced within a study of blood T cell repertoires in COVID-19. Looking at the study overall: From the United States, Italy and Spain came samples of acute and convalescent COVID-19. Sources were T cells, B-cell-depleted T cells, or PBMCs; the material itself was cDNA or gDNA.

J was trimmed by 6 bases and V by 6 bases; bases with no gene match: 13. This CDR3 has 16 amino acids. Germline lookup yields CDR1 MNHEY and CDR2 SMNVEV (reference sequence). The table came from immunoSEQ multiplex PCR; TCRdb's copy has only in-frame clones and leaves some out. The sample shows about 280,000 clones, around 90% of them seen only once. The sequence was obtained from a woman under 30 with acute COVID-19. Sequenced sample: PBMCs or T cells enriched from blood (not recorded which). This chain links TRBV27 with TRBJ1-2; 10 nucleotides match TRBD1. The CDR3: CASSSGTGEGKNGYTF. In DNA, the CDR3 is TGTGCCAGCAGCTCCGGGACAGGGGAGGGGAAGAATGGCTACACCTTC.